This T cell receptor beta chain comes out of a study of T cells in Graves' hyperthyroidism and ophthalmopathy. The TCR beta CDR3 regions underwent amplification using RNA transcripts as the source. The primer set for the first-round RT-PCR of the TCR CDR3 was HTBI. TCRdb reanalysed the multiplex PCR reads using MiXCR and keeps one entry per CDR3 protein. The sample carries around 760,000 distinct CDR3 sequences, about a third recorded once. This CDR3 spans 18 amino acids. V was shortened by 4 bases and J by 0 bases, with 22 bases between the two germline ends. Sequencing was performed on blood. The chain is built from TRBV12-3 or TRBV12-4 and TRBJ2-7; D may be TRBD1 (6 bases). The clonotype was recovered from a woman aged 40 to 50 with Graves' hyperthyroidism. In DNA form, the CDR3 reads TGTGCCAGCAGTTCCAGGGGAAGTGAGAGTAATAGCTCCTACGAGCAGTACTTC. Its protein product is CASSSRGSESNSSYEQYF.